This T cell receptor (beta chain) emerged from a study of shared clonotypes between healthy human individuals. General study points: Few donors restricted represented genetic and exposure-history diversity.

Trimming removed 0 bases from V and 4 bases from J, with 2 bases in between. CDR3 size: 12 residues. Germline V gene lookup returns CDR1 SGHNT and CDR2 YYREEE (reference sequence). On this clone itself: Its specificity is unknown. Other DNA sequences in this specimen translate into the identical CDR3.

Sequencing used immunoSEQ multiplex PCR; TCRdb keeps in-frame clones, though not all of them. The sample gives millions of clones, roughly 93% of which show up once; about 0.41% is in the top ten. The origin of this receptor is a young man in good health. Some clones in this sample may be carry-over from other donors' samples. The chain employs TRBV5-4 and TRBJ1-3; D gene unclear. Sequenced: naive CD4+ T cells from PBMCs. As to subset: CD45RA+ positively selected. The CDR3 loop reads CASSLGGNTIYF. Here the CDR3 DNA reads TGTGCCAGCAGCTTGGGGGGAAACACCATATATTTT.